This T cell receptor beta chain stems from a study of shared T cell receptors in the human thymus. This clone was detected once. This CDR3 has 18 residues. Trimming took off 1 base at V and 0 bases at J, with 15 bases between the two ends. The germline V gene encodes CDR1 MGHRA and CDR2 YSYEKL. Sequencing used immunoSEQ multiplex PCR; TCRdb keeps in-frame clones, though not all of them. Among 700,000 to 750,000 clones listed, 70% to 90% were seen once. The sample was also reused in another study, on human thymus T cells. This second study says: Thymus tissue was removed during corrective cardiac surgery.

The receptor was derived from a girl under two years old with a congenital heart defect. The specimen sequenced was thymocytes. V usage is TRBV4-1 and J usage is TRBJ2-2; possibly TRBD2 for D (6 bases). The CDR3 sequence: CASSQAPPGTSNTGELFF. The CDR3 nucleotides read TGCGCCAGCAGCCAAGCTCCCCCAGGGACTTCGAACACCGGGGAGCTGTTTTTT.